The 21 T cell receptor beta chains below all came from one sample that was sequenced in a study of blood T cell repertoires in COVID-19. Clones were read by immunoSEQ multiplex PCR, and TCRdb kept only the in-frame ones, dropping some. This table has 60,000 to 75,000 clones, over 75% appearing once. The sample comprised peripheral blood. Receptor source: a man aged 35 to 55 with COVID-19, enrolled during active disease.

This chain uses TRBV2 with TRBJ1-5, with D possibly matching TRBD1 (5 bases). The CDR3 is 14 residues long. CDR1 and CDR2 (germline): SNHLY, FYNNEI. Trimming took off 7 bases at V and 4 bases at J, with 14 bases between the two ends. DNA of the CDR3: TGTGCCAGCACCGAGACCGGGGGGAATCAGCCCCAGCATTTT. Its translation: CASTETGGNQPQHF.

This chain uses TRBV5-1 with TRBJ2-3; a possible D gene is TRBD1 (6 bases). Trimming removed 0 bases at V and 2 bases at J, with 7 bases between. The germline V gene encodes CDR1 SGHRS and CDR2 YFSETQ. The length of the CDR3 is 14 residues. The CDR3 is CASSLEGHTDTQYF. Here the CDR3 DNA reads TGCGCCAGCAGCTTGGAGGGACACACAGATACGCAGTATTTT.

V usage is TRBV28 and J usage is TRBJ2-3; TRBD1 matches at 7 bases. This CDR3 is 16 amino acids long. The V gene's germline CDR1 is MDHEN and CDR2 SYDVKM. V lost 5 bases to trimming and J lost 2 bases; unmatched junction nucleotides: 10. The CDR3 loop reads CASSAYTGAVTDTQYF. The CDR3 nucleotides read TGTGCCAGCAGTGCCTACACAGGGGCGGTCACAGATACGCAGTATTTT. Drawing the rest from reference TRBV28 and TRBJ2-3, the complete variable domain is DVKVTQSSRYLVKRTGEKVFLECVQDMDHENMFWYRQDPGLGLRLIYFSYDVKMKEKGDIPEGYSVSREKKERFSLILESASTNQTSMYLCASSAYTGAVTDTQYFGPGTRLTVL.

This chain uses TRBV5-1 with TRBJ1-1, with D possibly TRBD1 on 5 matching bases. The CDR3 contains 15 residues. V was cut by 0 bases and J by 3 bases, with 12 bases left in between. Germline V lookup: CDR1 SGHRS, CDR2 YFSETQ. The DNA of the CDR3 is TGCGCCAGCAGCTTGGCCGGGCAGGGCTACACTGAAGCTTTCTTT. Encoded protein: CASSLAGQGYTEAFF. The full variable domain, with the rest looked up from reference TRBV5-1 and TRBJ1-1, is KAGVTQTPRYLIKTRGQQVTLSCSPISGHRSVSWYQQTPGQGLQFLFEYFSETQRNKGNFPGRFSGRQFSNSRSEMNVSTLELGDSALYLCASSLAGQGYTEAFFGQGTRLTVV.

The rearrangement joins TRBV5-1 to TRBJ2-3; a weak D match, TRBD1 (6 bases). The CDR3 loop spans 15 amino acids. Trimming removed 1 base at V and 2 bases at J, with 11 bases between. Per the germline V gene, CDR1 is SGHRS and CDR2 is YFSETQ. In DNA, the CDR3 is TGCGCCAGCAGCTTGCGGGGACACAACACAGATACGCAGTATTTT. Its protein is CASSLRGHNTDTQYF. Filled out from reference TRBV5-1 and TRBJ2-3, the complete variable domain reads KAGVTQTPRYLIKTRGQQVTLSCSPISGHRSVSWYQQTPGQGLQFLFEYFSETQRNKGNFPGRFSGRQFSNSRSEMNVSTLELGDSALYLCASSLRGHNTDTQYFGPGTRLTVL.

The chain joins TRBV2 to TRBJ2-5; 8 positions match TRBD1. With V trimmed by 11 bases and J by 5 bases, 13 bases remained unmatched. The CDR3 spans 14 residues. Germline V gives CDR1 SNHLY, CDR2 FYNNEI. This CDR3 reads CAGTHQGAFETQYF. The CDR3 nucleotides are TGTGCCGGGACCCATCAGGGGGCCTTCGAGACCCAGTACTTC.

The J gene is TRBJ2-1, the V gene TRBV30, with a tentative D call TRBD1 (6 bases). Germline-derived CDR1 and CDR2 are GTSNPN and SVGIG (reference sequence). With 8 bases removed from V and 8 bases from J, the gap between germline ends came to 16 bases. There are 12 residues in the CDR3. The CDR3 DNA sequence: TGTGCCAGTGAGGTGGGGGCGTATGAGCAGTTCTTC. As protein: CASEVGAYEQFF.

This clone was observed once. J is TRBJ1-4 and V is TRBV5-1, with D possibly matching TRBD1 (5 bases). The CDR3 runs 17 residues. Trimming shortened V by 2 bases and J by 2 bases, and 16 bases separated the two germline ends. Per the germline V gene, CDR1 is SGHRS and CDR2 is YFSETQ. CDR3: CASSLTFQGLTNEKLFF. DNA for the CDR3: TGCGCCAGCAGCTTAACTTTTCAGGGATTGACTAATGAAAAACTGTTTTTT.

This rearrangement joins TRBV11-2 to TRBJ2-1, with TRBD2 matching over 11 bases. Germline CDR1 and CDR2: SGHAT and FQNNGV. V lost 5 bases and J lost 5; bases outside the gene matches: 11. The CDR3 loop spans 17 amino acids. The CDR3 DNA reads TGTGCCAGCAGCCGAAAGATACTAGCGGGGGCGCACAATGAGCAGTTCTTC. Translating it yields CASSRKILAGAHNEQFF.

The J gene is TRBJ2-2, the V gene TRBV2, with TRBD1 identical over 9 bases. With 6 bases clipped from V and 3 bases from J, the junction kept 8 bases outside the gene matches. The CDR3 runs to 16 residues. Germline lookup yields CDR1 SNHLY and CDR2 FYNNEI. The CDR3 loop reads CASSAGTGRYTGELFF. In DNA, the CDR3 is TGTGCCAGCAGCGCCGGGACAGGGCGGTACACCGGGGAGCTGTTTTTT.

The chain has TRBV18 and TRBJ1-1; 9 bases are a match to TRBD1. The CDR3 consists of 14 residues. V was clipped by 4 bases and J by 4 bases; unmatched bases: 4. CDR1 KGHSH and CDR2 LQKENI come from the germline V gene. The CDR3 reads CASSQGQGITEAFF. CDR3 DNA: TGTGCCAGCTCACAAGGACAGGGGATCACTGAAGCTTTCTTT.

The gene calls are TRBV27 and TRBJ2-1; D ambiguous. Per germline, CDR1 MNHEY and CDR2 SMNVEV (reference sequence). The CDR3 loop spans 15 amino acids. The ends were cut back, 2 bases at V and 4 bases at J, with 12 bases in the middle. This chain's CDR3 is CASSLRRQIYNEQFF. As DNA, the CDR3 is TGTGCCAGCAGTTTAAGGCGACAAATATACAATGAGCAGTTCTTC.

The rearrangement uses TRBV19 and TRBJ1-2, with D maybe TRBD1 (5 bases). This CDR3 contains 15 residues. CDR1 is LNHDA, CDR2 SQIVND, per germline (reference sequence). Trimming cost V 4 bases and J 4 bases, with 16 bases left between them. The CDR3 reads CASSRVEGAPYGYTF. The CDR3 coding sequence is TGTGCCAGTAGTAGGGTCGAAGGGGCCCCCTATGGCTACACCTTC. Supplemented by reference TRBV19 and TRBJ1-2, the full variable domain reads DGGITQSPKYLFRKEGQNVTLSCEQNLNHDAMYWYRQDPGQGLRLIYYSQIVNDFQKGDIAEGYSVSREKKESFPLTVTSAQKNPTAFYLCASSRVEGAPYGYTFGSGTRLTVV.

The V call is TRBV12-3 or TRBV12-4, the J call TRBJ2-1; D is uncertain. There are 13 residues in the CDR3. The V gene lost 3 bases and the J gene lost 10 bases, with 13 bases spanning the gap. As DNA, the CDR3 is TGTGCCAGCAGTTTTGGGCGAACGCAGGAGCAGTTCTTC. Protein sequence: CASSFGRTQEQFF.

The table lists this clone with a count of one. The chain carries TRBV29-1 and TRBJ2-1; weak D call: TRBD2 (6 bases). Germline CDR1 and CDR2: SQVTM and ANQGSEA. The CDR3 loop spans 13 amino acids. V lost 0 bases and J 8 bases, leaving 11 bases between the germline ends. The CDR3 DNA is TGCAGCGTTGAAGATGGGACTCGGGATGAGCAGTTCTTC. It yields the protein CSVEDGTRDEQFF.

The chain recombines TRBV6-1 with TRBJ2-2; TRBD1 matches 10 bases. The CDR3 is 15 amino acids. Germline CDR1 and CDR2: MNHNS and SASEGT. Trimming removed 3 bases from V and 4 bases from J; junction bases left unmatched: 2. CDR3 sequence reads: CASSEGQGTTGELFF. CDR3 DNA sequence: TGTGCCAGCAGTGAGGGACAGGGGACCACCGGGGAGCTGTTTTTT.

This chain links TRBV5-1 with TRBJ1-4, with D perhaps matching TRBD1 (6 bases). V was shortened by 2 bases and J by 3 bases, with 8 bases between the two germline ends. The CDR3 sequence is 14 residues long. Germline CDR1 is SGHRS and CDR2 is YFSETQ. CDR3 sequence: CASSLQGSNEKLFF. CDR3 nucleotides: TGCGCCAGCAGCTTACAGGGATCTAATGAAAAACTGTTTTTT.

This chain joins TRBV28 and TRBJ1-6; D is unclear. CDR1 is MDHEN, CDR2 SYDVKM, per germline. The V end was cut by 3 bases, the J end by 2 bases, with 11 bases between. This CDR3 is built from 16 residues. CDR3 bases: TGTGCCAGCAGTTTTGAGGAGGGAACCTATAATTCACCCCTCCACTTT. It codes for CASSFEEGTYNSPLHF.

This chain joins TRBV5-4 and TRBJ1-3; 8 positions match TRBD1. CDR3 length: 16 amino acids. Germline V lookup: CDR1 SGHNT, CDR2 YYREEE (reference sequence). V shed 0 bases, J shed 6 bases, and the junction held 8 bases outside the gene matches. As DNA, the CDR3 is TGTGCCAGCAGCTTGGGTACCGGGACAGGAGAAAACACCATATATTTT. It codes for CASSLGTGTGENTIYF.

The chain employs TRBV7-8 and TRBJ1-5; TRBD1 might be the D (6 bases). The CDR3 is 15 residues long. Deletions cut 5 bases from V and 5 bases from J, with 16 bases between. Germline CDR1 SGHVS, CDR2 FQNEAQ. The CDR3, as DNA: TGTGCCAGCAGCCTGGCCCAAGCAGGGGATCAGCCCCAGCATTTT. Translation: CASSLAQAGDQPQHF.

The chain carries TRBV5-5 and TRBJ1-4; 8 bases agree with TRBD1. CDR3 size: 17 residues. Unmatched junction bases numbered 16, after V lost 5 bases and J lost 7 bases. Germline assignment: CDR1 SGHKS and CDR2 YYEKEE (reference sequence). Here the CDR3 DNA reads TGTGCCAGCAGTCAGGGGACAGGTGGTTTGTTTTTTGAAAAACTGTTTTTT. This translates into CASSQGTGGLFFEKLFF. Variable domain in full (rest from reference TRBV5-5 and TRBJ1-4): DAGVTQSPTHLIKTRGQQVTLRCSPISGHKSVSWYQQVLGQGPQFIFQYYEKEERGRGNFPDRFSARQFPNYSSELNVNALLLGDSALYLCASSQGTGGLFFEKLFFGSGTQLSVL.